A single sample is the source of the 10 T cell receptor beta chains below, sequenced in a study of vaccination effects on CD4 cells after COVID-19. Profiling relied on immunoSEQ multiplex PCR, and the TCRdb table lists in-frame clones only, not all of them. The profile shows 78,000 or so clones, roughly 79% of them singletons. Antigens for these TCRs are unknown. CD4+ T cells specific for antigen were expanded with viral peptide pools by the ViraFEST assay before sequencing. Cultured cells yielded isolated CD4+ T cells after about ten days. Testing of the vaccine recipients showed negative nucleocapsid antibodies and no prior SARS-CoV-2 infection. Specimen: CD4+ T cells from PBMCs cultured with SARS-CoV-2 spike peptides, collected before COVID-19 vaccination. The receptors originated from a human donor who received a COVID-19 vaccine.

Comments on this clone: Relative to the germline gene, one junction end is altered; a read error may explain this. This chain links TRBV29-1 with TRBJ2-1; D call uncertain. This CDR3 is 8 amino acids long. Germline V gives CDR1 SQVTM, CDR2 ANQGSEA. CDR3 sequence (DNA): TGCAGCGTTGAGGTGGGTGTCTTC. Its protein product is CSVEVGVF.

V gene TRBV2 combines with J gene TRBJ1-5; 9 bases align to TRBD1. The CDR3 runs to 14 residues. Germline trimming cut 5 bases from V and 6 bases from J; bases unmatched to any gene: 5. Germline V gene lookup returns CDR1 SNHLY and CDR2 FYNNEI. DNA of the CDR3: TGTGCCAGCAGTAGGACAGGGGTAGGTCAGCCCCAGCATTTT. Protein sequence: CASSRTGVGQPQHF. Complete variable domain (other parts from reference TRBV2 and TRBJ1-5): EPEVTQTPSHQVTQMGQEVILRCVPISNHLYFYWYRQILGQKVEFLVSFYNNEISEKSEIFDDQFSVERPDGSNFTLKIRSTKLEDSAMYFCASSRTGVGQPQHFGDGTRLSIL.

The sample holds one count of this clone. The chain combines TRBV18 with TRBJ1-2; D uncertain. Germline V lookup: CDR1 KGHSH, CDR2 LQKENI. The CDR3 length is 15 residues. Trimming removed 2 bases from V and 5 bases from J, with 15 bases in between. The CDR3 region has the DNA TGTGCCAGCTCACCAGTTGAACAGAAATCTTATGGCTACACCTTC. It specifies CASSPVEQKSYGYTF.

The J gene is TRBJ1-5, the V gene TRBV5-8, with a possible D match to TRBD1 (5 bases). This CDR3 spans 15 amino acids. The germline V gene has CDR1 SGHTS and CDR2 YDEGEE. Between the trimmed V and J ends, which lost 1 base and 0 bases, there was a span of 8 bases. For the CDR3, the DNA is TGTGCCAGCAGCTTGCGACAGTATAGCAATCAGCCCCAGCATTTT. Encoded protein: CASSLRQYSNQPQHF.

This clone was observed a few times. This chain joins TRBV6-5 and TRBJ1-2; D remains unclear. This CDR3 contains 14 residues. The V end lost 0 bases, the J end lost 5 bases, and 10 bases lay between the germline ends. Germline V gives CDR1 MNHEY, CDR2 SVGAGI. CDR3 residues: CASSYSAVGYGYTF. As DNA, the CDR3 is TGTGCCAGCAGTTACTCCGCGGTAGGGTATGGCTACACCTTC.

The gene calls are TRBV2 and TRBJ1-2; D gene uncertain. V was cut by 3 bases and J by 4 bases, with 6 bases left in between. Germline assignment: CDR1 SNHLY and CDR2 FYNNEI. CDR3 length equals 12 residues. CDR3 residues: CASSEGVYGYTF. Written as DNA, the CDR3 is TGTGCCAGCAGTGAGGGAGTCTATGGCTACACCTTC. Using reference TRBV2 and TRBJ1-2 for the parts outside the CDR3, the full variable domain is EPEVTQTPSHQVTQMGQEVILRCVPISNHLYFYWYRQILGQKVEFLVSFYNNEISEKSEIFDDQFSVERPDGSNFTLKIRSTKLEDSAMYFCASSEGVYGYTFGSGTRLTVV.

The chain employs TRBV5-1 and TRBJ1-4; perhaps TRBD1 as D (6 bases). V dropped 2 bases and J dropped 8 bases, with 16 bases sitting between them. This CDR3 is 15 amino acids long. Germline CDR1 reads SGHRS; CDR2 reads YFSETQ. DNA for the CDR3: TGCGCCAGCAGCTTAGGGGGACTCACGGGGGAAAAACTGTTTTTT. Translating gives CASSLGGLTGEKLFF.

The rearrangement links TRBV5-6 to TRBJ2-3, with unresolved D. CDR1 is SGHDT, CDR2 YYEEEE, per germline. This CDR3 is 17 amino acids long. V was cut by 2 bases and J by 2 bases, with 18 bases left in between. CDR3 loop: CASSLTQPFIYTDTQYF. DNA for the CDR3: TGTGCCAGCAGCTTAACACAGCCTTTCATTTACACAGATACGCAGTATTTT.

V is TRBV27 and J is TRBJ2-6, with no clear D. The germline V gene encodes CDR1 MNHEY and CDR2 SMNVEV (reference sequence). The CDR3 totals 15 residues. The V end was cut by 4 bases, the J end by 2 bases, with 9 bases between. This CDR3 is CASSSTVPGANVLTF. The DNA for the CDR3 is TGTGCCAGCAGTTCTACAGTTCCTGGGGCCAACGTCCTGACTTTC.

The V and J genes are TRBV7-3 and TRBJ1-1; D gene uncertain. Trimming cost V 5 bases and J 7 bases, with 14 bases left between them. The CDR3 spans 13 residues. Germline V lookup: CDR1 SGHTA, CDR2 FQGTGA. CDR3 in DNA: TGTGCCAGCAGCCCGGGCGCTGGATTTGAAGCTTTCTTT. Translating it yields CASSPGAGFEAFF.